Presented here are 30 T cell receptor beta chains from one specimen sequenced in a study of T cell responses to AZD1222 COVID-19 vaccine. The assay was immunoSEQ multiplex PCR, and TCRdb's table has in-frame clones only and misses some. The table has more than 95,000 clones, about 88% seen once; the top ten hold 6% to 8%. The sample consisted of peripheral blood, taken on day 0 of AZD1222 vaccination. The origin of the receptors is an adult in good health.

This clone has just one count. The chain links TRBV6-1 to TRBJ1-6, with TRBD1 matching 10 bases. Per the germline V gene, CDR1 is MNHNS and CDR2 is SASEGT. There are 15 residues in the CDR3. V gave up 3 bases and J gave up 9 bases; unmatched junction bases: 5. The CDR3 sequence: CASSDQDRGGSPLHF. The CDR3 DNA follows: TGTGCCAGCAGTGACCAGGACAGGGGGGGTTCACCCCTCCACTTT.

The chain recombines TRBV3-1 (or the pseudogene TRBV3-2) with TRBJ2-3, with a tentative D call TRBD1 (6 bases). Germline V gene data show CDR1 as LGHDT and CDR2 as YNNKEL (reference sequence). Trimming took off 4 bases at V and 1 base at J, with 12 bases between the two ends. There are 15 residues in the CDR3. CDR3 amino acids: CASSLGTQRTDTQYF. DNA for the CDR3: TGTGCCAGCAGCCTAGGGACACAACGCACAGATACGCAGTATTTT.

The V and J genes are TRBV28 and TRBJ1-4; tentatively, D is TRBD1 (6 bases). The V end lost 3 bases, the J end lost 8 bases, and 22 bases lay between the germline ends. This CDR3 has 17 residues. Germline CDR1 and CDR2: MDHEN and SYDVKM. The CDR3 nucleotides are TGTGCCAGCAGTTTGTACAGGGATGTCCGACCAGGGGAAAAACTGTTTTTT. Its protein product is CASSLYRDVRPGEKLFF.

The chain employs TRBV28 and TRBJ2-7; 9 bases line up with TRBD1. Germline assignment: CDR1 MDHEN and CDR2 SYDVKM. The CDR3 has 18 residues. V lost 6 bases and J lost 2; bases outside the gene matches: 17. The DNA of the CDR3 is TGTGCCAGCAGCACAGGTGGAAGGGGACAGGGTATCCCCTACGAGCAGTACTTC. The encoded protein is CASSTGGRGQGIPYEQYF.

V gene TRBV24-1 combines with J gene TRBJ2-2; 7 nucleotides match TRBD1. CDR3 size: 15 residues. V shed 4 bases, J shed 4 bases, and the junction held 5 bases outside the gene matches. Germline V lookup: CDR1 KGHDR, CDR2 SFDVKD. The CDR3 spells CATSDRGQATGELFF. CDR3 nucleotide sequence: TGTGCCACCAGTGACCGCGGACAGGCCACCGGGGAGCTGTTTTTT.

In DNA form, the CDR3 reads TGCGCCAGCAGCCATGGACAGGTTAATAATTCACCCCTCCACTTT. Its protein product is CASSHGQVNNSPLHF. This sequence joins TRBV5-1 and TRBJ1-6; 7 nucleotides match TRBD1. CDR1 SGHRS and CDR2 YFSETQ come from the germline V gene. CDR3 length: 15 residues. Trimming at V came to 4 bases and at J to 5 bases, leaving 6 bases not matched to a gene.

The J gene is TRBJ1-1, the V gene TRBV7-3; 7 nucleotides align to TRBD1. The junction had 8 bases not matched to a gene; V was cut back by 3 bases and J by 7 bases. This CDR3 is built from 14 residues. Germline CDR1 SGHTA, CDR2 FQGTGA. CDR3 protein: CASSFRQGSLEAFF. In DNA form, the CDR3 reads TGTGCCAGCAGCTTCAGACAGGGAAGTCTTGAAGCTTTCTTT.

The rearrangement joins TRBV28 to TRBJ1-2, with TRBD1 matching over 8 bases. With V trimmed by 8 bases and J by 6 bases, 8 bases remained unmatched. The CDR3 runs to 13 residues. CDR1 and CDR2 (germline): MDHEN, SYDVKM. The CDR3 is CASLPGGANGYTF. For the CDR3, the DNA is TGTGCCAGCCTCCCAGGGGGCGCAAATGGCTACACCTTC.

This chain connects TRBV29-1 to TRBJ1-1; no clear D. V was cut by 4 bases and J by 6 bases, with 6 bases left in between. This CDR3 contains 10 residues. Germline V gene data show CDR1 as SQVTM and CDR2 as ANQGSEA. CDR3 protein: CSVAGAEAFF. The CDR3 bases are TGCAGCGTTGCGGGAGCTGAAGCTTTCTTT.

The rearrangement joins TRBV3-1 (or the pseudogene TRBV3-2) to TRBJ2-1, with TRBD1 matching 10 bases. The junction had 5 bases not matched to a gene; V was cut back by 5 bases and J by 7 bases. The germline V gene has CDR1 LGHDT and CDR2 YNNKEL (reference sequence). This CDR3 spans 14 amino acids. The CDR3, as DNA: TGTGCCAGCAGCTTCGGACAGGGGGGAAATGAGCAGTTCTTC. Its translation: CASSFGQGGNEQFF.

The CDR3 reads CASSRQGNEAFF. CDR3 nucleotides: TGTGCCAGCAGCCGACAGGGGAATGAAGCTTTCTTT. V and J are TRBV12-3 or TRBV12-4 and TRBJ1-1, with 8 bases fitting TRBD1. The V and J ends lost 6 bases and 7 bases, in that order; junction bases with no gene match: 4. The CDR3 runs to 12 residues.

The rearrangement links TRBV27 to TRBJ1-2; a weak D match, TRBD1 (6 bases). CDR1 and CDR2 from the germline V gene are MNHEY and SMNVEV (reference sequence). This CDR3 contains 15 residues. V lost 4 bases and J lost 3, with 15 bases in between. CDR3 sequence reads: CASSSEPGTHYGYTF. The CDR3 nucleotides are TGTGCCAGCAGTTCCGAACCAGGGACACACTATGGCTACACCTTC.

The chain carries TRBV27 and TRBJ2-7, with TRBD1 matching 8 bases. CDR3 length: 16 amino acids. The germline V gene has CDR1 MNHEY and CDR2 SMNVEV (reference sequence). Trimming cost V 5 bases and J 2 bases; bases outside gene matches: 11. The CDR3 is CASSPHTGGRTYEQYF. The CDR3 DNA reads TGTGCCAGCAGTCCACACACAGGGGGGCGAACCTACGAGCAGTACTTC.

In its sample, this clone was seen once. The chain uses TRBV5-5 and TRBJ2-7; no clear D. The CDR3 has 11 residues. Trimming removed 2 bases from V and 7 bases from J, with 7 bases in between. Germline-derived CDR1 and CDR2 are SGHKS and YYEKEE (reference sequence). CDR3 in amino acids: CASSFDREQYF. DNA for the CDR3: TGTGCCAGCAGCTTCGACCGGGAGCAGTACTTC.

The chain is built from TRBV30 and TRBJ2-3; the D is unclear. There are 13 residues in the CDR3. The V gene lost 0 bases and the J gene lost 2 bases, with 6 bases spanning the gap. Germline CDR1 and CDR2: GTSNPN and SVGIG (reference sequence). CDR3 coding DNA: TGTGCCTGGAGTGTACAGACCACAGATACGCAGTATTTT. Amino acid sequence: CAWSVQTTDTQYF.

The V gene is TRBV19, the J gene TRBJ2-3, with 11 bases aligning to TRBD2. Germline CDR1 LNHDA, CDR2 SQIVND (reference sequence). With V trimmed by 5 bases and J by 3 bases, 7 bases remained unmatched. CDR3 length equals 16 residues. CDR3 coding DNA: TGTGCCAGTAGTCCTCTAGCGGGAGGAAGGACAGATACGCAGTATTTT. This gives the protein CASSPLAGGRTDTQYF.

The rearrangement links TRBV4-2 to TRBJ1-2; D remains ambiguous. CDR3 length: 14 amino acids. V lost 0 bases and J 7 bases, leaving 12 bases between the germline ends. CDR1 is LGHNA, CDR2 YNFKEQ, per germline. CDR3 sequence: CASSQDRAAGGYTF. CDR3 DNA: TGTGCCAGCAGCCAAGATAGGGCTGCCGGTGGCTACACCTTC.

J is TRBJ1-2 and V is TRBV27; D not certain. The V and J ends lost 0 bases and 4 bases respectively, with 12 bases between them. The CDR3 has 15 residues. The germline V gene encodes CDR1 MNHEY and CDR2 SMNVEV (reference sequence). In DNA, the CDR3 is TGTGCCAGCAGTTTATCGCCGGGGTTTGGCTATGGCTACACCTTC. Protein: CASSLSPGFGYGYTF.

This clone occurred once. The chain couples TRBV5-5 to TRBJ1-3; D not resolved. V was trimmed by 3 bases and J by 2 bases, leaving 9 bases between them. CDR1 is SGHKS, CDR2 YYEKEE, per germline (reference sequence). The CDR3 is 14 amino acids. CDR3 region: CASSSVEPGNTIYF. CDR3 nucleotide sequence: TGTGCCAGCAGCTCGGTGGAACCTGGAAACACCATATATTTT.

The chain couples TRBV27 to TRBJ1-1, with D possibly being TRBD1 (5 bases). The V gene lost 4 bases and the J gene lost 5 bases, with 14 bases spanning the gap. The germline gives CDR1 MNHEY, CDR2 SMNVEV (reference sequence). The CDR3 has 14 residues. CDR3 protein: CASSYAGGSTEAFF. The CDR3 DNA reads as TGTGCCAGCAGTTACGCGGGGGGTTCAACTGAAGCTTTCTTT.

This clone has more than one count but fewer than ten. V usage is TRBV5-1 and J usage is TRBJ2-7; D not resolved. This CDR3 region has 13 residues. Trimming shortened V by 0 bases and J by 4 bases, and 8 bases separated the two germline ends. Germline V lookup: CDR1 SGHRS, CDR2 YFSETQ. DNA of the CDR3: TGCGCCAGCAGCTTGGGGGGTCGATACGAGCAGTACTTC. Amino acid sequence: CASSLGGRYEQYF.

The chain combines TRBV18 with TRBJ2-6; the D gene is possibly TRBD1 (5 bases). CDR1 and CDR2 (germline): KGHSH, LQKENI. V was cut by 0 bases and J by 0 bases, with 6 bases left in between. The CDR3 covers 16 residues. Here the CDR3 reads CASSPPGVSGANVLTF. The CDR3 DNA is TGTGCCAGCTCACCACCAGGGGTCTCTGGGGCCAACGTCCTGACTTTC.

The chain combines TRBV6-6 with TRBJ1-5, with 7 bases matching TRBD1. Per the germline V gene, CDR1 is MNHNY and CDR2 is SVGAGI (reference sequence). The CDR3 length is 15 residues. After removal of 6 bases from V and 0 bases from J, the junction contained 5 bases not matched to a gene. The CDR3 DNA sequence: TGTGCCAGCAGACGGACAGGAGATAGCAATCAGCCCCAGCATTTT. Its protein is CASRRTGDSNQPQHF.

This clone was picked up one time. The chain combines TRBV15 with TRBJ1-6; maybe TRBD1 (6 bases). V shed 3 bases and J shed 7 bases, with 10 bases lying between them. This CDR3 comprises 14 residues. Germline CDR1 reads LNHNV; CDR2 reads YYDKDF (reference sequence). The CDR3, as DNA: TGTGCCACCAGCAGTTTGACAGGAAATTCACCCCTCCACTTT. This encodes CATSSLTGNSPLHF.

V gene TRBV28 combines with J gene TRBJ1-2; D is ambiguous. The CDR3 extends over 16 amino acids. From germline, CDR1 is MDHEN and CDR2 SYDVKM. With 3 bases removed from V and 9 bases from J, the gap between germline ends came to 23 bases. In DNA form, the CDR3 reads TGTGCCAGCAGTTTTCCGGGTGTCCCGCGGAAGGAACGCTACACCTTC. This encodes CASSFPGVPRKERYTF.

This chain connects TRBV29-1 to TRBJ1-1; D may be TRBD1 (5 bases). The CDR3 sequence is 10 residues long. Between the trimmed V and J ends, which lost 5 bases and 11 bases, there was a span of 12 bases. The germline gives CDR1 SQVTM, CDR2 ANQGSEA. CDR3 residues: CSVFQGRAFF. CDR3 coding DNA: TGCAGCGTTTTTCAGGGAAGGGCTTTCTTT.

V and J are TRBV19 and TRBJ1-1; 9 nucleotides match TRBD1. Unmatched junction bases numbered 9, after V lost 5 bases and J lost 8 bases. The length of the CDR3 is 14 residues. Germline assignment: CDR1 LNHDA and CDR2 SQIVND (reference sequence). CDR3 residues: CASSAFTGGKEAFF. The DNA for the CDR3 is TGTGCCAGTAGTGCGTTTACAGGGGGCAAGGAAGCTTTCTTT. Variable domain in full (rest from reference TRBV19 and TRBJ1-1): DGGITQSPKYLFRKEGQNVTLSCEQNLNHDAMYWYRQDPGQGLRLIYYSQIVNDFQKGDIAEGYSVSREKKESFPLTVTSAQKNPTAFYLCASSAFTGGKEAFFGQGTRLTVV.

V and J are TRBV7-9 and TRBJ2-3; tentatively, D is TRBD2 (6 bases). Germline V CDR1 and CDR2: SEHNR, FQNEAQ (reference sequence). This CDR3 has 16 amino acids. V gave up 5 bases and J gave up 6 bases, with 21 bases separating them. In DNA, the CDR3 is TGTGCCAGCAGCGGAGGGGACTGGGCTATATCGGATACGCAGTATTTT. Translating gives CASSGGDWAISDTQYF.

J is TRBJ1-1 and V is TRBV15; D remains ambiguous. Trimming pared 0 bases from V and 4 bases from J, leaving 6 bases between. This CDR3 spans 13 amino acids. Germline V lookup: CDR1 LNHNV, CDR2 YYDKDF (reference sequence). The CDR3 DNA is TGTGCCACCAGCAGAGAACAGTCCACTGAAGCTTTCTTT. Translated, it gives CATSREQSTEAFF.

This clone was detected a few times. The chain combines TRBV6-4 with TRBJ1-5, with D perhaps TRBD1 (5 bases). Trimming pared 6 bases from V and 4 bases from J, leaving 16 bases between. Germline CDR1 is MRHNA and CDR2 is SNTAGT. The length of the CDR3 is 15 residues. The CDR3 region has the DNA TGTGCCAGCAGGGGGGGGAATTCCCGTAATCAGCCCCAGCATTTT. Its protein is CASRGGNSRNQPQHF.